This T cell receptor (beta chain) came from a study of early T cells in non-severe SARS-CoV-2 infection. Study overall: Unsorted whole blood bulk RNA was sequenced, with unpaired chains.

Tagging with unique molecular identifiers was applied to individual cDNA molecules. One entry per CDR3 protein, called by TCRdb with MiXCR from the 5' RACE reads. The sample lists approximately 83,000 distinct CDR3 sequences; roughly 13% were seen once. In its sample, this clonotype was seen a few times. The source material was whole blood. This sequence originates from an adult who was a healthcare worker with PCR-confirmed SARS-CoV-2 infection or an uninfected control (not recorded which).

The CDR3, as DNA: TGTGCCAGCTCACCAGGGAATGAAAAACTGTTTTTT. This codes for CASSPGNEKLFF. This chain uses TRBV18 with TRBJ1-4, with D unclear. CDR1 is KGHSH and CDR2 is LQKENI in the germline V gene. The CDR3 consists of 12 residues. V shed 2 bases and J shed 5 bases, with 3 bases lying between them.